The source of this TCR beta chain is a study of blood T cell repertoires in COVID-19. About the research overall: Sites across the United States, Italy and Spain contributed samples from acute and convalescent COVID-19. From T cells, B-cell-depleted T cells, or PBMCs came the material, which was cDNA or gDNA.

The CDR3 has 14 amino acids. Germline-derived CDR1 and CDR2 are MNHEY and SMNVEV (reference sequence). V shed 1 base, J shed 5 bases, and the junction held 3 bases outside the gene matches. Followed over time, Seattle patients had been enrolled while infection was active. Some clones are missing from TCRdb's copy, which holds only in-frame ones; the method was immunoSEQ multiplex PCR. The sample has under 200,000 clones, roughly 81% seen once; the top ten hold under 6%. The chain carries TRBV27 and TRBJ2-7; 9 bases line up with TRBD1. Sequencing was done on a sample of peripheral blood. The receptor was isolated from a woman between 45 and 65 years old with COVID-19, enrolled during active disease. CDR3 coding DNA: TGTGCCAGCAGTTTATGGGGACAGGGAGACGAGCAGTACTTC. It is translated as CASSLWGQGDEQYF.